The present TCR beta chain was sequenced within a study of T cell responses to AZD1222 COVID-19 vaccine. In germline, CDR1 is LNHDA, CDR2 SQIVND (reference sequence). There are 16 residues in the CDR3. V lost 7 bases and J lost 6; bases outside the gene matches: 12. Some clones are missing from TCRdb's copy, which holds only in-frame ones; the method was immunoSEQ multiplex PCR. Of tens of thousands of clones in the sample, approximately 90% were seen once. This chain joins TRBV19 and TRBJ2-1; 10 bases agree with TRBD2. Sequencing used peripheral blood, obtained on day 0 of MenACWY control vaccination. This TCR came from an adult in good health. CDR3: CASKHMIAGGGNEQFF. DNA for the CDR3: TGTGCCAGTAAGCACATGATAGCGGGAGGTGGCAATGAGCAGTTCTTC.